Reported below is one TCR beta chain. What it binds is unknown. This sample is part of a study of graft-versus-host responses after intestinal transplantation. As for the study in general: Anti-thymocyte globulin induction was given to all recipients, followed by tacrolimus and steroids for 2 to 4 years.

Sequencing was performed with immunoSEQ multiplex PCR; in TCRdb, only in-frame clones are kept and a portion is missing. The sample has more than 80,000 clones; around 83% are singletons. The V gene's germline CDR1 is SEHNR and CDR2 FQNEAQ (reference sequence). Deletions cut 3 bases from V and 0 bases from J, with 11 bases between. The CDR3 extends over 15 amino acids. Source: unstimulated CD8+ T cells sorted from spleen or lymph node cells, taken before intestinal transplant. This sequence joins TRBV7-9 and TRBJ1-1; D is undetermined. The TCR was taken from a human donor who received an intestinal transplant. Here the CDR3 reads CASSFDNGMNTEAFF. For the CDR3, the DNA is TGTGCCAGCAGCTTTGATAATGGGATGAACACTGAAGCTTTCTTT.